The 20 T cell receptor beta chains below come from one sample, sequenced in a study of blood T cells in healthy people across ages. It was with a sample-barcoded 5' primer and a J-beta primer mix that a second PCR of roughly 7 to 12 cycles was run. TCRdb reprocessed the 5' RACE reads via MiXCR and lists one record per CDR3 protein. The data contain approximately 1.5 million distinct CDR3 sequences, about 31% of them singletons. The sample taken for sequencing was blood. These receptors came from a woman aged 25 to 39 in good health.

The chain combines TRBV20-1 with TRBJ1-2, with TRBD1 matching over 9 bases. V lost 0 bases to trimming and J lost 4 bases; unmatched junction nucleotides: 18. Germline CDR1 DFQATT, CDR2 SNEGSKA (reference sequence). This CDR3 spans 19 amino acids. CDR3 loop: CSARDSRDRVYSAGYGYTF. In DNA form, the CDR3 reads TGCAGTGCTAGAGATTCCCGGGACAGGGTTTATTCCGCGGGCTATGGCTACACCTTC.

This clonotype was seen repeatedly, ten times or more. The chain has TRBV12-3 or TRBV12-4 and TRBJ2-7; D might be TRBD1 (6 bases). The CDR3 extends over 15 amino acids. Between the trimmed V and J ends, which lost 5 bases and 7 bases, there was a span of 21 bases. Written as DNA, the CDR3 is TGTGCCAGCAGTCCCACAGGGCAACGGCCGCGGGAGCAGTACTTC. Translating it yields CASSPTGQRPREQYF.

V is TRBV5-6 and J is TRBJ2-5; TRBD1 agrees at 7 bases. The length of the CDR3 is 15 residues. CDR1 and CDR2 (germline): SGHDT, YYEEEE. After removal of 3 bases from V and 5 bases from J, the junction contained 10 bases not matched to a gene. The CDR3 sequence: CASSYTLEGAETQYF. In nucleotides, the CDR3 is TGTGCCAGCAGCTACACACTAGAGGGGGCGGAGACCCAGTACTTC.

This clonotype was detected a few times. The chain recombines TRBV2 with TRBJ1-1; D gene ambiguous. The V gene lost 7 bases and the J gene lost 1 base, with 4 bases spanning the gap. CDR3 length: 11 residues. Germline loops: CDR1 SNHLY, CDR2 FYNNEI. CDR3: CASKGNTEAFF. DNA of the CDR3: TGTGCCAGCAAGGGGAACACTGAAGCTTTCTTT.

This clonotype was counted only a few times. CDR3 DNA: TGCAGCGCGGTTACGGGGTTCAATCAGCCCCAGCATTTT. This sequence encodes CSAVTGFNQPQHF. V is TRBV29-1 and J is TRBJ1-5; D gene ambiguous. CDR1 SQVTM and CDR2 ANQGSEA come from the germline V gene. The ends were cut back, 7 bases at V and 3 bases at J, with 13 bases in the middle. The CDR3 runs to 13 residues.

In this sample, this clonotype turned up a few times. The V and J genes are TRBV14 and TRBJ2-1; 12 bases are shared with TRBD2. V lost 2 bases and J lost 5; bases outside the gene matches: 10. The CDR3 covers 18 residues. From germline, CDR1 is SGHDN and CDR2 FVKESK. CDR3 nucleotide sequence: TGTGCCAGCAGCCAACCTAGCGGGGGGGCCGGGCTCCACAATGAGCAGTTCTTC. Protein product: CASSQPSGGAGLHNEQFF.

This clonotype was detected only a few times. The V gene is TRBV7-8, the J gene TRBJ2-1; D is unclear. CDR1 is SGHVS, CDR2 FQNEAQ, per germline. The CDR3 is 15 amino acids. V was clipped by 1 base and J by 10 bases, with 17 bases between them. CDR3 DNA sequence: TGTGCCAGCAGCTTAGACAGCATAAGCTCCTACGAGCAGTTCTTC. This gives the protein CASSLDSISSYEQFF.

This clonotype was counted between two and nine times. The chain carries TRBV10-1 and TRBJ2-7; unclear D gene. Deletions cut 2 bases from V and 3 bases from J, with 11 bases between. Germline CDR1 reads WNHNN; CDR2 reads SYGVQD (reference sequence). This CDR3 contains 14 residues. CDR3 protein: CASSEAGRYYEQYF. The CDR3 bases are TGCGCCAGCAGTGAGGCAGGCCGTTACTACGAGCAGTACTTC.

This clonotype was counted between two and nine times. V is TRBV12-5 and J is TRBJ2-5; weak D call: TRBD1 (6 bases). CDR1 and CDR2 from the germline V gene are LGHNT and FRNRAP. This CDR3 is 16 amino acids long. Trimming took 0 bases from V and 2 from J, leaving 13 bases between them. CDR3 DNA: TGTGCTAGTGGTTTGGTACTCCCGGGGACACAAGAGACCCAGTACTTC. Amino acids: CASGLVLPGTQETQYF.

This clonotype was detected many times. One end of the junction is discordant with germline, which a read error may explain. The chain uses TRBV5-1 and TRBJ2-5, with 7 nucleotides matching TRBD1. Germline V gene lookup returns CDR1 SGHRS and CDR2 YFSETQ. The CDR3 is 14 amino acids. The CDR3 DNA follows: TGTGCCAGCAGCTTCCGGGACAGCCAAGAGACCCAGTACTTC. This sequence encodes CASSFRDSQETQYF.

This chain links TRBV4-2 with TRBJ1-6, with unresolved D. CDR1 and CDR2 from the germline V gene are LGHNA and YNFKEQ. This CDR3 spans 15 amino acids. V was shortened by 3 bases and J by 8 bases, with 14 bases between the two germline ends. The CDR3, as DNA: TGTGCCAGCAGCCAGAGGTCCTTCGGCGATTCACCCCTCCACTTT. Its protein product is CASSQRSFGDSPLHF.

This clonotype was observed a handful of times. The chain recombines TRBV12-3 or TRBV12-4 with TRBJ2-6, with no clear D. The ends were cut back, 5 bases at V and 1 base at J, with 18 bases in the middle. This CDR3 is built from 18 residues. The CDR3 DNA is TGTGCCAGCAGTGTCGACGCTATGCTCTATTCTGGGGCCAACGTCCTGACTTTC. This translates into CASSVDAMLYSGANVLTF.

This clonotype came up a few times. This chain links TRBV20-1 with TRBJ1-5; perhaps TRBD1 as D (5 bases). Germline CDR1 DFQATT, CDR2 SNEGSKA (reference sequence). The CDR3 consists of 17 residues. Trimming took 0 bases from V and 1 from J, leaving 16 bases between them. The CDR3, as DNA: TGCAGTGCTAGAGATCAAAGGGGAGGGCGGAGCAATCAGCCCCAGCATTTT. This codes for CSARDQRGGRSNQPQHF.

This clonotype was seen at least ten times. This rearrangement joins TRBV3-1 to TRBJ2-7; 7 bases match TRBD1. This CDR3 has 14 residues. CDR1 is LGHDT and CDR2 is YNNKEL in the germline V gene (reference sequence). Trimming at V came to 1 base and at J to 3 bases, leaving 3 bases not matched to a gene. The CDR3 DNA reads as TGTGCCAGCAGCCAAGGGCAGGGGGTCTACGAGCAGTACTTC. Its translation: CASSQGQGVYEQYF.

This chain joins TRBV4-1 and TRBJ1-2; 7 bases map to TRBD1. Germline CDR1 reads MGHRA; CDR2 reads YSYEKL. There are 15 residues in the CDR3. After removal of 0 bases from V and 3 bases from J, the junction contained 4 bases not matched to a gene. The CDR3: CASSQDSQGDYGYTF. CDR3 sequence (DNA): TGCGCCAGCAGCCAAGATTCCCAGGGGGACTATGGCTACACCTTC.

The gene calls are TRBV30 and TRBJ2-7, with D possibly being TRBD1 or TRBD2 (5 bases each). This CDR3 is built from 14 residues. The V end was cut by 0 bases, the J end by 3 bases, with 12 bases between. Germline CDR1 is GTSNPN and CDR2 is SVGIG (reference sequence). For the CDR3, the DNA is TGTGCCTGGAGTGTAACGGGACCGATCTACGAGCAGTACTTC. Translating it yields CAWSVTGPIYEQYF. Full variable domain (missing parts from reference TRBV30 and TRBJ2-7): SQTIHQWPATLVQPVGSPLSLECTVEGTSNPNLYWYRQAAGRGLQLLFYSVGIGQISSEVPQNLSASRPQDRQFILSSKKLLLSDSGFYLCAWSVTGPIYEQYFGPGTRLTVT.

This sequence joins TRBV27 and TRBJ1-1; 12 bases fit TRBD1. CDR3 length: 14 amino acids. The germline V gene has CDR1 MNHEY and CDR2 SMNVEV (reference sequence). Germline trimming cut 5 bases from V and 5 bases from J; bases unmatched to any gene: 3. The CDR3 sequence is CASSTGQGATEAFF. CDR3 coding DNA: TGTGCCAGCAGTACGGGACAGGGGGCAACTGAAGCTTTCTTT.

CDR3 loop: CASSFGGGQSNEKLFF. The CDR3, as DNA: TGTGCCAGCAGTTTCGGGGGGGGGCAGTCTAATGAAAAACTGTTTTTT. J is TRBJ1-4 and V is TRBV27, with D possibly being TRBD1 (6 bases). Germline V lookup: CDR1 MNHEY, CDR2 SMNVEV (reference sequence). V gave up 3 bases and J gave up 3 bases, with 14 bases separating them. The CDR3 runs 16 residues. The variable domain in full, with the rest retrieved from reference TRBV27 and TRBJ1-4, is EAQVTQNPRYLITVTGKKLTVTCSQNMNHEYMSWYRQDPGLGLRQIYYSMNVEVTDKGDVPEGYKVSRKEKRNFPLILESPSPNQTSLYFCASSFGGGQSNEKLFFGSGTQLSVL.

The chain recombines TRBV2 with TRBJ2-1, with 10 positions matching TRBD2. From germline, CDR1 is SNHLY and CDR2 FYNNEI. Trimming took 1 base from V and 7 from J; bases not matched to a gene: 4. This CDR3 region has 15 residues. CDR3 sequence: CASSEVSLAGNEQFF. CDR3 nucleotide sequence: TGTGCCAGCAGTGAAGTCTCACTAGCGGGAAATGAGCAGTTCTTC.

The V and J genes are TRBV9 and TRBJ2-3, with D possibly matching TRBD2 (6 bases). The CDR3 is 13 amino acids. V gave up 2 bases and J gave up 5 bases, with 9 bases separating them. CDR1 is SGDLS and CDR2 is YYNGEE in the germline V gene. The CDR3 protein is CASSVGGKDTQYF. For the CDR3, the DNA is TGTGCCAGCAGCGTGGGCGGGAAAGATACGCAGTATTTT.